This T cell receptor (beta chain) stems from a study of blood T cell repertoires in COVID-19. Turning to the study itself: Sites across the United States, Italy and Spain contributed samples from acute and convalescent COVID-19. Sample material is recorded as cDNA or gDNA derived from T cells, B-cell-depleted T cells, or PBMCs.

This study enrolled people aged about 18 to 95 from about two dozen US geographic areas. Cohorts were based on clinical histories the participants reported. The CDR3 covers 13 residues. V lost 4 bases and J lost 5, with 11 bases in between. The germline V gene encodes CDR1 SGHAT and CDR2 FQNNGV. Clones were read by immunoSEQ multiplex PCR, and TCRdb kept only the in-frame ones, dropping some. The repertoire includes approximately 200,000 clones, just under 90% of them detected once, and 1.2% sits in the top ten. The rearrangement links TRBV11-2 to TRBJ2-5; D possibly corresponds to TRBD2 (5 bases). Sequenced input: PBMCs or T cells enriched from blood (not recorded which). This sequence was found in a man in his thirties or forties who had recovered from COVID-19. The CDR3 nucleotides read TGTGCCAGCAGCTCCGGGATTTCGGAGACCCAGTACTTC. This codes for CASSSGISETQYF.